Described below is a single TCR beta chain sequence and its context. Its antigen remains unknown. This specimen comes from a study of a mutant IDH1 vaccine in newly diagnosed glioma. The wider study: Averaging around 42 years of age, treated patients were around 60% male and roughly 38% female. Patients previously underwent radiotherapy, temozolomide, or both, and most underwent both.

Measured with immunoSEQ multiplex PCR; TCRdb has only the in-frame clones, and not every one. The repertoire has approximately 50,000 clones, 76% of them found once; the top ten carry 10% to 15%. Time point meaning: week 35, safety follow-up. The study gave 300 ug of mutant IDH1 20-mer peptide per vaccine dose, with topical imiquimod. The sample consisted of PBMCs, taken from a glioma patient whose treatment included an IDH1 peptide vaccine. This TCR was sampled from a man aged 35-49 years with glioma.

The CDR3 DNA is TGTGCCTGGAGTCGATCTCGGGGGACTGAAGCTTTCTTT. Amino acid sequence: CAWSRSRGTEAFF. This chain connects TRBV30 to TRBJ1-1; a possible D gene is TRBD1 (5 bases). This CDR3 region has 13 residues. Per germline, CDR1 GTSNPN and CDR2 SVGIG (reference sequence). Trimming removed 2 bases at V and 5 bases at J, with 12 bases between.